This TCR beta chain was sequenced in a study of T cell repertoires in cytomegalovirus infection. V lost 2 bases to trimming and J lost 5 bases; unmatched junction nucleotides: 8. This CDR3 has 15 amino acids. Germline-derived CDR1 and CDR2 are SGHTA and FQGNSA. TCRdb reanalysed the reads using MiXCR and keeps one entry per CDR3 protein. The sample lists roughly 700,000 distinct CDR3 sequences, roughly a third seen once, with approximately 18% in the top ten. This clonotype was counted between two and nine times. Its matching antigen is unknown. Sequenced here: cultured PBMCs, sampled from culture after CMV antigen stimulation. The receptor was isolated from a human donor in good health (CMV status not recorded). Some clones in this sample may be carry-over from other donors' samples. The chain links TRBV7-2 to TRBJ2-7; 8 bases agree with TRBD2. CDR3: CASSLTGGVGHEQYF. The CDR3 DNA reads as TGTGCCAGCAGCTTAACGGGAGGGGTGGGCCACGAGCAGTACTTC.